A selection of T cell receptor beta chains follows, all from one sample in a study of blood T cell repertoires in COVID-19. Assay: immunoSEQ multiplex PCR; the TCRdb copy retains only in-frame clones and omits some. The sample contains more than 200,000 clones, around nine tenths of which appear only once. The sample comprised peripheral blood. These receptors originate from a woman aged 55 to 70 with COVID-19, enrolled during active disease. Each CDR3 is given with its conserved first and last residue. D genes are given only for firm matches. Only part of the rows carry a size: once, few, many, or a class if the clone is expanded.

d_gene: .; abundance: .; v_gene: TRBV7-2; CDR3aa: CASSLVYGTEAFF
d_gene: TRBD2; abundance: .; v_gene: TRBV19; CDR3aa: CATQGRRGTSGNEQFF
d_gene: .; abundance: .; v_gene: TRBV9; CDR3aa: CASSPQATQGVNSPLHF
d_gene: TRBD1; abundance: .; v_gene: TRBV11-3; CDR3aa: CASSRGTGTSGEQFF
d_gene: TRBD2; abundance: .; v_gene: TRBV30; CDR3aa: CAWTSSGSSYNEQFF
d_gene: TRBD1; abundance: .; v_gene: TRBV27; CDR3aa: CASSSRGWGPRETQYF
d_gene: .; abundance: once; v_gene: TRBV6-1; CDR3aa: CASSPLGGSYNEQFF
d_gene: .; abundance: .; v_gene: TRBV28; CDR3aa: CASINQGVAGRSYEQYF
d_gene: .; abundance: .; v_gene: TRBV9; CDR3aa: CASSVEAGNTIYF
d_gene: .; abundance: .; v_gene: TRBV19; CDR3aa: CASSTGTRNTEAFF
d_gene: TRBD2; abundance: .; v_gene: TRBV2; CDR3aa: CASSSAGDLTDTQYF
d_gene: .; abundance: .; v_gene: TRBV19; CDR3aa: CASSSKGQGANNSPLHF
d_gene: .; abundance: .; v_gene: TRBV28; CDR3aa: CASRFPGERGGYTF
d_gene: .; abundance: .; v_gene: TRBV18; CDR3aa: CASSSRDTIMNTEAFF
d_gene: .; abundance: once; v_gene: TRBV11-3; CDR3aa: CASSLDGGGHGYTF
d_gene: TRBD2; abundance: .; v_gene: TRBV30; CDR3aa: CAGSGMYNEQFF
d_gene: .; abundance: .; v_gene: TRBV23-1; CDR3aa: CASAPKLRGQPQHF
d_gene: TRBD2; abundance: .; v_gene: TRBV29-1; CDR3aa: CSVDSSGRVNEQFF
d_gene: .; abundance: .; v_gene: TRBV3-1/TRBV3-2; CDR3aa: CASSQIGAFIYGYTF
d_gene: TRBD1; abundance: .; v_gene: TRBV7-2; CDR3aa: CASSYYRGTGGYTF
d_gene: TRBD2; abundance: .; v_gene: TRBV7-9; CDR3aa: CASTGLAGVEQFF
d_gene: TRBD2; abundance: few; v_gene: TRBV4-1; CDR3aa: CASSQTDMGLATNEQFF
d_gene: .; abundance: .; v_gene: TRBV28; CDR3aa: CASRRASGEQYF
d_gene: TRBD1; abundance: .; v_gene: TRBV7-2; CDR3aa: CASSSSTGVGEKLFF
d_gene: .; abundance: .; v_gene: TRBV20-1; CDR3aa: CSSDRGLGYTF
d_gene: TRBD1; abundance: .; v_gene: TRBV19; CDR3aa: CASSRDREWPETQYF
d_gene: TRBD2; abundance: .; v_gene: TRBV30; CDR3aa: CAWSAASGYNEQFF
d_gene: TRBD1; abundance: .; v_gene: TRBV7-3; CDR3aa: CASSSTGGVYNEQFF
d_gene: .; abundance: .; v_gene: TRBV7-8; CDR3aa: CASSPLDPGGNTEAFF
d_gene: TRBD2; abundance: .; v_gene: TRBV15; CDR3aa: CATASYRDKRTSGLPLETQYF